This T cell receptor beta chain was obtained from a study of response to subunit inactivated influenza vaccine. The CDR3 contains 15 residues. CDR1 is MNHEY, CDR2 SVGEGT, per germline. Trimming shortened V by 6 bases and J by 4 bases, and 18 bases separated the two germline ends. MiXCR was run by TCRdb on the RT-PCR reads, yielding one entry per CDR3 protein. Of about 500,000 distinct CDR3 sequences detected, 15% to 20% appear once; the ten largest clones hold 3% to 3.5%. This sequence originates from a man between 50 and 75 years old who received an inactivated influenza vaccine. Sequenced material: CD4+ T cells sorted from PBMCs, taken less than 25 months after vaccination. This chain connects TRBV6-2 or TRBV6-3 to TRBJ1-1; D unclear. CDR3 protein: CASSRGAERGTEAFF. CDR3 nucleotide sequence: TGTGCCAGCAGCAGAGGCGCAGAGCGTGGCACTGAAGCTTTCTTT.